These T cell receptor beta chains were read from a single sample in a study of prognosis after radiotherapy for stage I lung cancer. TCRdb redid the calling of the multiplex PCR reads with MiXCR, one entry per CDR3 protein. The sample consists of about 16,000 distinct CDR3 sequences, under 50% of them appearing once. This material consisted of PBMCs, taken before or after stereotactic body radiation therapy (not recorded which). All receptors come from a donor of 50 years or more with non-small cell lung cancer. CDR3s include the opening cysteine and the closing phenylalanine or tryptophan. Clone size, where shown, is once, few, many, or a class for clones that have expanded.

v_gene: TRBV19
abundance: .
CDR3aa: CASSIQVVGNTGELFF

v_gene: TRBV28
abundance: many
CDR3aa: CASSSRRQGGIAKNIQYF

v_gene: TRBV6-5
abundance: many
CDR3aa: CASSYLAGRQETQYF

v_gene: TRBV28
abundance: many
CDR3aa: CASKRQLNTGELFF

v_gene: TRBV28
abundance: .
CDR3aa: CSSTAGWANYGYTF

v_gene: TRBV3-1
abundance: many
CDR3aa: CASSQARGSSYNEQFF

v_gene: TRBV9
abundance: many
CDR3aa: CASSVKGNNSPLHF

v_gene: TRBV6-2/TRBV6-3
abundance: .
CDR3aa: CANLGITGELFF

v_gene: TRBV19
abundance: many
CDR3aa: CASSEGPFYGYTF

v_gene: TRBV19
abundance: medium-sized
CDR3aa: CASSSTGGNYGYTF

v_gene: TRBV19
abundance: .
CDR3aa: CASSTRGRLAGVTGELFF

v_gene: TRBV19
abundance: .
CDR3aa: CAIGNREAEAFF

v_gene: TRBV12-3/TRBV12-4
abundance: .
CDR3aa: CASSLTSGSYEQYF

v_gene: TRBV20-1
abundance: many
CDR3aa: CSARDYAGGFTDTQYF

v_gene: TRBV6-1
abundance: medium-sized
CDR3aa: CASSQADSYEQYF

v_gene: TRBV7-3
abundance: .
CDR3aa: CASRSRGEETQYF

v_gene: TRBV12-3/TRBV12-4
abundance: few
CDR3aa: CASSFVTSGRAGELFF

v_gene: TRBV2
abundance: many
CDR3aa: CASSEGSPPAYEQYF

v_gene: TRBV29-1
abundance: .
CDR3aa: CSVCQGALQPQHF

v_gene: TRBV28
abundance: once
CDR3aa: CASILSGDRTYEQYF

v_gene: TRBV30
abundance: many
CDR3aa: CAWGHPGGSKGNTIYF

v_gene: TRBV6-4
abundance: many
CDR3aa: CASSDDRVQETQYF

v_gene: TRBV12-3/TRBV12-4
abundance: .
CDR3aa: CSSSSGQVATDTQYF

v_gene: TRBV2
abundance: many
CDR3aa: CASSKTGDLGGYTF

v_gene: TRBV12-3/TRBV12-4
abundance: many
CDR3aa: CASNPGQGANTIYF

v_gene: TRBV27
abundance: many
CDR3aa: CASSAYSGTGVQYF